These T cell receptor beta chains were read from a single sample in a study of control samples from healthy donors and cancer patients. Profiling relied on immunoSEQ multiplex PCR, and the TCRdb table lists in-frame clones only, not all of them. The sample shows tens of thousands of clones, approximately 94% of them seen only once. The sequenced material came from blood. The receptors come from a man in his fifties or sixties in good health. The CDR3 runs from the conserved cysteine through the conserved F or W. Fields, in order: clone size, J gene, V gene, D gene, CDR3 DNA, CDR3 protein. The D gene is left open where the match is weak. Size tells how often a clone was seen (once, few, many) or the class of an expanded clone, and some rows leave it out.

few TRBJ1-1 TRBV3-1/TRBV3-2 - TGTGCCAGCAGCTCCCATTACAGGGAGAACACTGAAGCTTTCTTT CASSSHYRENTEAFF
- TRBJ2-7 TRBV28 - TGTGCCAGCAGTTTACAGGAACCCTACGAGCAGTACTTC CASSLQEPYEQYF
- TRBJ1-4 TRBV18 - TGTGCCAGCTCACCACTCCAGAATGAAAAACTGTTTTTT CASSPLQNEKLFF
- TRBJ2-7 TRBV27 TRBD1 TGTGCCAGCAGTTTCCGGGACAGGGCATTTCACGAGCAGTACTTC CASSFRDRAFHEQYF
- TRBJ2-7 TRBV4-2 - TGTGCCAGCAGCCAAGATCATGAGGGGCTACCCTACGAGCAGTACTTC CASSQDHEGLPYEQYF
- TRBJ1-5 TRBV20-1 - TGCAGTGCTAGTGTGCGGGATCAGCCCCAGCATTTT CSASVRDQPQHF
- TRBJ2-7 TRBV18 - TGTGCCAGCTCACTGCTTGGGGCAGGGGGCGAACTAGCGGATTACGAGCAGTACTTC CASSLLGAGGELADYEQYF
- TRBJ2-1 TRBV19 TRBD1 TGTGCCAGTAGTATAGTGGGGACGACAGGGATGCATGAGCAGTTCTTC CASSIVGTTGMHEQFF
- TRBJ2-5 TRBV29-1 - TGCAGCGTTGAAGATAGGGGCGGGGTTCTGAGGGAGACCCAGTACTTC CSVEDRGGVLRETQYF
- TRBJ1-5 TRBV2 - TGTGCCAGCAGTTTGGCGGGGGGAAGCAATCAGCCCCAGCATTTT CASSLAGGSNQPQHF
- TRBJ1-1 TRBV5-4 TRBD1 TGTGCCAGCAGACCTCCAGGGGGCGAGAAAAGGAACGCTGAAGCTTTCTTT CASRPPGGEKRNAEAFF
- TRBJ2-3 TRBV19 - TGTGCCAGCTCTGAACGGGCAGATACGCAGTATTTT CASSERADTQYF
- TRBJ1-3 TRBV11-2 - TGTGCCAGCAGCCGTCCTCGGGGGAACTCTGGAAACACCATATATTTT CASSRPRGNSGNTIYF